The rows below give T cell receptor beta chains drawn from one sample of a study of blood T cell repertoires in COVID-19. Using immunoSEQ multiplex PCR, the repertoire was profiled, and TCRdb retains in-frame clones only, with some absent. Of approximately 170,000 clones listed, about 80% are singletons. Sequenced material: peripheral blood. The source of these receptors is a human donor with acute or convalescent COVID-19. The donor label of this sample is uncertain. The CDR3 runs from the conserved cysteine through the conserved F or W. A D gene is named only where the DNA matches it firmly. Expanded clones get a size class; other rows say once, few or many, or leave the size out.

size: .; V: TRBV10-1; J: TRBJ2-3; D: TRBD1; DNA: TGCGCCAGCAGTGAGGATGACAGGGAGACAGATACGCAGTATTTT; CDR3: CASSEDDRETDTQYF
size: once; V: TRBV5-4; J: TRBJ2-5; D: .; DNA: TGTGCCAGCAGCTTGTATTACCAAGAGACCCAGTACTTC; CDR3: CASSLYYQETQYF
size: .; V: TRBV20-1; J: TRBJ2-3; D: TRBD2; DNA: TGCAGTGCTAGTACTAGCGGGAGACCAGATACGCAGTATTTT; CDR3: CSASTSGRPDTQYF
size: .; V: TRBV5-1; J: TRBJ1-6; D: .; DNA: TGCGCCAGCAGCTGGCGGGAAGATAATTCACCCCTCCACTTT; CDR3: CASSWREDNSPLHF
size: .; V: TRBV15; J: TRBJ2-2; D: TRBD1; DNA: TGTGCCACCAGCAGTACCGCCGGGACAGTTAACACCGGGGAGCTGTTTTTT; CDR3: CATSSTAGTVNTGELFF
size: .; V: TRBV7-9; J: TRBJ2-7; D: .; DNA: TGTGCCAGCAGCCCTATCGACAGCTCCTACGAGCAGTACTTC; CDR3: CASSPIDSSYEQYF
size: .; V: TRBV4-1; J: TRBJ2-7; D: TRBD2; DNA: TGCGCCAGCAGCCAAGAAGGGGCAGGACTAGCGGGGCCAGACAGCAACGAGCAGTACTTC; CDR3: CASSQEGAGLAGPDSNEQYF
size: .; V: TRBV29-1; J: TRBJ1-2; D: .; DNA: TGCAGCGTCGACAGACCTAACTATGGCTACACCTTC; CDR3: CSVDRPNYGYTF
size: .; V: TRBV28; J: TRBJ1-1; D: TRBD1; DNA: TGTGCCAGCAGTCGCCCCCAGGGGGTCGGGACTGAAGCTTTCTTT; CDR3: CASSRPQGVGTEAFF
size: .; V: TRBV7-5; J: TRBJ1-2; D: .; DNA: TGTGTCAGAAGCTTAGGGGGTGGTCAGGGTACTAACTATGGCTACACCTTC; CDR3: CVRSLGGGQGTNYGYTF
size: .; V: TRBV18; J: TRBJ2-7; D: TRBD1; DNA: TGTGCCAGCTCACCAAGTTGGGACAGGGTTACCTACGAGCAGTACTTC; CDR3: CASSPSWDRVTYEQYF
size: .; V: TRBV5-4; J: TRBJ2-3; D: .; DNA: TGTGCCAGCAGCCGCGCTAGAGGGAGACCCACAGATACGCAGTATTTT; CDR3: CASSRARGRPTDTQYF
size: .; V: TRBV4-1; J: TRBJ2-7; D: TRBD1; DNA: TGCGCCAGCAGCCCCCGACAGGGCTACGAGCAGTACTTC; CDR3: CASSPRQGYEQYF
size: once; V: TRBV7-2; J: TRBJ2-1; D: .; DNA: TGTGCCAGCAGCTTAGGCAAAGGCTGGGAGTGGCACAATGAGCAGTTCTTC; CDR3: CASSLGKGWEWHNEQFF
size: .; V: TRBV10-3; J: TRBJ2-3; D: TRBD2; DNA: TGTGCCATCAGCGCGGGGGGTACGCAGTATTTT; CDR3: CAISAGGTQYF
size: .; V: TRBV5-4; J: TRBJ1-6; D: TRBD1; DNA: TGTGCCAGCAGCGCCCGGGACAGGACTTCACCCCTCCACTTT; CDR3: CASSARDRTSPLHF
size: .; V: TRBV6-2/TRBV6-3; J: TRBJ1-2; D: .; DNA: TGTGCCAGCAGTTACGGTTTTAGGGGTCCTGGCTACACCTTC; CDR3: CASSYGFRGPGYTF
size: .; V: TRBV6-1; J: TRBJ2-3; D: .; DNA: TGTGCCAGCAGTGAGGGGCCAAGCACAGATACGCAGTATTTT; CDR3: CASSEGPSTDTQYF
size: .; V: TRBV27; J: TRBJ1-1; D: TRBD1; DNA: TGTGCCAGCAGTTTACGGAGGGGGCAGGACACTGAAGCTTTCTTT; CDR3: CASSLRRGQDTEAFF
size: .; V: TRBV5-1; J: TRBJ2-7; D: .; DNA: TGCGCCAGCAGCTTGCCCAGGGCAGGGGTCGGTGAGCAGTACTTC; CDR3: CASSLPRAGVGEQYF
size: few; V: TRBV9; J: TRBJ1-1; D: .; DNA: TGTGCCAGCAGCGTAGAAATGGAGGGTGAAGCTTTCTTT; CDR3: CASSVEMEGEAFF
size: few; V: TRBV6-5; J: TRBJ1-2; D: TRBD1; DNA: TGTGCCACCAGGGACAGTCAGACCTATGGCTACACCTTC; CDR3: CATRDSQTYGYTF
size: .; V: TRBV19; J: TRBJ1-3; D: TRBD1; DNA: TGTGCCAGTAGTCCCGGAGGACAGGGGGCTACATCCATATATTTT; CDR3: CASSPGGQGATSIYF
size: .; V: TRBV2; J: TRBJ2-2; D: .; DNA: TGTGCCAGCAGGACAGGGAACACCGGGGAGCTGTTTTTT; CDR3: CASRTGNTGELFF
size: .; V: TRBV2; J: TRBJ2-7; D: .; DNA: TGTGCCAGCACCCGAGCGGAGGGAGGCTTCTGGTACTTC; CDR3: CASTRAEGGFWYF
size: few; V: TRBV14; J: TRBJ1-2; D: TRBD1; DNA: TGTGCCAGCAGCCCCCTTGGGACAGGGTATGGCTACACCTTC; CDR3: CASSPLGTGYGYTF
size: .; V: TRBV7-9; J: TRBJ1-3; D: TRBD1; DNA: TGTGCCAGCAGCCCCGACAGGGGGCTTGCTGGAAACACCATATATTTT; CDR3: CASSPDRGLAGNTIYF
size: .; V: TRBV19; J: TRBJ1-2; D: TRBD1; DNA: TGTGCCAGTAGTATTACTTGGGGCAGGGGGGATCACGGCTACACCTTC; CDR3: CASSITWGRGDHGYTF
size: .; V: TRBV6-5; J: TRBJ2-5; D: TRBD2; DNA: TGTGCCAGCAGTCCCGGGACTAGCGGGAGAGAGACCCAGTACTTC; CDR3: CASSPGTSGRETQYF
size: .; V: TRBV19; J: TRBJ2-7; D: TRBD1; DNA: TGTGCCAGTAGTTCGTCTAAGGACAGGGGGCCCTACGAGCAGTACTTC; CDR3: CASSSSKDRGPYEQYF
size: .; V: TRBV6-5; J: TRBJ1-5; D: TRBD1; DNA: TGTGCCAGCACCTACTCGGACAGGGGCAATCAGCCCCAGCATTTT; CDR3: CASTYSDRGNQPQHF
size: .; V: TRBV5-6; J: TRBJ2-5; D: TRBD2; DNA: TGTGCCAGCAGCCGGGGGGTGACTAGCGGAGGTCAGACCCAGTACTTC; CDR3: CASSRGVTSGGQTQYF
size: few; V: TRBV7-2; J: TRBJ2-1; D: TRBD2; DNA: TGTGCCAGCAGCTTAGATAGCGGGAGGGCATCCCCCTACAATGAGCAGTTCTTC; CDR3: CASSLDSGRASPYNEQFF
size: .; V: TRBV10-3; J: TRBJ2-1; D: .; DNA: TGTGCCATCAGTGACCGTAGCGGTCCGGGCAATGAGCAGTTCTTC; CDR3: CAISDRSGPGNEQFF
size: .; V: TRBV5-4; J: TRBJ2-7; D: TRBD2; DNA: TGTGCCAGCAGCCCCGTCGGGGGGTCCGACGAGCAGTACTTC; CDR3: CASSPVGGSDEQYF
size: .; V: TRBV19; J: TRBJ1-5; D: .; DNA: TGTGCCAGTAGTATCAGGGGCCAGGGGAGCAATCAGCCCCAGCATTTT; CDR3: CASSIRGQGSNQPQHF
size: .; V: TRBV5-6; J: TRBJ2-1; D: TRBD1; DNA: TGTGCCAGCAGCTCGCCCGGTCTTGGGACAGCGAACAATGAGCAGTTCTTC; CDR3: CASSSPGLGTANNEQFF
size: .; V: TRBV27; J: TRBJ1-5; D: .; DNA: TGTGCCAGCAGTTTCGGACAAGGCAATCAGCCCCAGCATTTT; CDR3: CASSFGQGNQPQHF
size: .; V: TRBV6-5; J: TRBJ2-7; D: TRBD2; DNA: TGTGCCAGCAGCCAAGGACTAGGTCTCTACGAGCAGTACTTC; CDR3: CASSQGLGLYEQYF
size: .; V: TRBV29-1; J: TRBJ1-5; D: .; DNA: TGCAGCGTTCAAGCGGGGGGTGATCAGCCCCAGCATTTT; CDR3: CSVQAGGDQPQHF
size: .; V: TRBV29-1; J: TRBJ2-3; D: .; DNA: TGCAGCGTGGAGGGGGGGGATAGCAGGGTCGGGTATTTT; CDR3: CSVEGGDSRVGYF
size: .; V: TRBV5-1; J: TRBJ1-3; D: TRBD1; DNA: TGCGCCAGCAGCTTAGGGGGCTTCTCTGGAAACACCATATATTTT; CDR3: CASSLGGFSGNTIYF
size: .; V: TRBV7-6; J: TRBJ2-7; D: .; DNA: TGTGCCAGCAGCGGACAGGCCGCGGGGCACGAGCAGTACTTC; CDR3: CASSGQAAGHEQYF
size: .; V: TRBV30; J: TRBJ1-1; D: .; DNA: TGTGCCTGGAGTGCCCCCCCCGGGGAAGCTTTCTTT; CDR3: CAWSAPPGEAFF
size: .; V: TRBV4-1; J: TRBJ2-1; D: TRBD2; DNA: TGCGCCAGCAGCCGGGCGAACGGGGGGGCCCTTGAGCAGTTCTTC; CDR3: CASSRANGGALEQFF
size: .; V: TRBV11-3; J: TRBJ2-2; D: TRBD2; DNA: TGTGCCAGCAGCTCTGGACTAGCGGGGGGATACACCGGGGAGCTGTTTTTT; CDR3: CASSSGLAGGYTGELFF
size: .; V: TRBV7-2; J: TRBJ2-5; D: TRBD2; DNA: TGTGCCAGCAGCCCGGGACTAGAAGAGACCCAGTACTTC; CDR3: CASSPGLEETQYF
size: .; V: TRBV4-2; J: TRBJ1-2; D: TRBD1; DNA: TGTGCCAGCAGCCAATTGGGACAGGACTATGGCTACACCTTC; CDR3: CASSQLGQDYGYTF
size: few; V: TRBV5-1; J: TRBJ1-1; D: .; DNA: TGCGCCAGCAGCTTGCTACAGGGAAACACTGAAGCTTTCTTT; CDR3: CASSLLQGNTEAFF
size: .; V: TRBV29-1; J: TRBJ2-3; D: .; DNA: TGCAGCGTTGAAGGCTCTTGGGACAAAAGCACAGATACGCAGTATTTT; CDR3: CSVEGSWDKSTDTQYF
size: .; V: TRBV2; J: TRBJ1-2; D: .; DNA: TGTGCCAGCAGTTGGGACAAAGGGTATGGCTACACCTTC; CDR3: CASSWDKGYGYTF
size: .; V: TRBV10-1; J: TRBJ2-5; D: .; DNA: TGCGCCAGCAGTGAGTCCGCGGGTGAGACCCAGTACTTC; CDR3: CASSESAGETQYF